The source of this T cell receptor beta chain is a study of cytomegalovirus exposure and HLA in healthy donors. 13 Jbeta primers and 60 Vbeta primers were used for the PCR. Only in-frame clones appear in the TCRdb table, and some are missing; sequencing was by immunoSEQ multiplex PCR. The table includes almost 200,000 clones, around 75% detected once. As to this clone: Other DNA sequences in the same sample also yield this CDR3.

V was pared by 9 bases and J by 5 bases, with 29 bases of the junction left unmatched. The CDR3 length is 23 residues. Looked up from germline, CDR1 is MNHEY and CDR2 is SMNVEV (reference sequence). Material for sequencing was PBMCs. The chain couples TRBV27 to TRBJ2-2, with 14 bases fitting TRBD2. This clonotype was sampled from a male donor in good health and CMV-seropositive. CDR3 coding DNA: TGTGCCAGTAGTCCAAAACCTAAATCCGGGACTAGCGGGAGTAATATCAAGACCGGGGAGCTGTTTTTT. Translation: CASSPKPKSGTSGSNIKTGELFF.